This T cell receptor (beta chain) is from a study of T cell responses to AZD1222 COVID-19 vaccine. Study context: Researchers grouped second doses given at about 4 or about 12 weeks into one pool. Whole-study findings and limits: CD4 TCRs associated with vaccination spanned spike, dominating at 160-218 and 743-854. It was only a handful of AZD1222 recipients who were seropositive at baseline. Clonal diversity was possibly underestimated, and the donors were mostly white British, with more females.

On this clone itself: Its antigen is still unknown.

Clones were read by immunoSEQ multiplex PCR, and TCRdb kept only the in-frame ones, dropping some. The repertoire includes approximately 99,000 clones, 86% of them detected once, and roughly 3% sits in the top ten. This CDR3 is built from 12 residues. Trimming shortened V by 5 bases and J by 4 bases, and 8 bases separated the two germline ends. Germline CDR1 reads SEHNR; CDR2 reads FQNEAQ (reference sequence). The TCR originated in an adult in good health. V and J are TRBV7-9 and TRBJ1-1; a possible D gene is TRBD1 (5 bases). The sequences come from peripheral blood, collected on day 0 of AZD1222 vaccination. The CDR3 DNA reads as TGTGCCAGCAGCGTCGGGGCCACTGAAGCTTTCTTT. It codes for CASSVGATEAFF.